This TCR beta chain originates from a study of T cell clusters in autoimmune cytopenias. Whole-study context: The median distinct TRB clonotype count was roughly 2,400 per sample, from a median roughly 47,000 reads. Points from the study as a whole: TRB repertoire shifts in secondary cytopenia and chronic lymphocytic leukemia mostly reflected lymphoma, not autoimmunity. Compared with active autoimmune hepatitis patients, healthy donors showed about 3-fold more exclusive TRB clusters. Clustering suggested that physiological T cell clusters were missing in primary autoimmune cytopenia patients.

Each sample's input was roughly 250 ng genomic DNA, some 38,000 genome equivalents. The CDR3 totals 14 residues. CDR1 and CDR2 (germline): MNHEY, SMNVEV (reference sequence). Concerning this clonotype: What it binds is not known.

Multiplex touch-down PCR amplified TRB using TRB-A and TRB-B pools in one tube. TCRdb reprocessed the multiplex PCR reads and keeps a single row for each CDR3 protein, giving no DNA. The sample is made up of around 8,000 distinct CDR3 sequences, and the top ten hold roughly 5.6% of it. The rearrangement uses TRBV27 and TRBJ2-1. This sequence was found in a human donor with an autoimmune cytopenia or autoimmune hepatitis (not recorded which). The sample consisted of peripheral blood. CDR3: CASSLSSANNEQFF.